The 30 T cell receptor beta chains below were found in one sample sequenced in a study of T cell responses to AZD1222 COVID-19 vaccine. Using immunoSEQ multiplex PCR, the repertoire was profiled, and TCRdb retains in-frame clones only, with some absent. The table shows about 110,000 clones, with about 89% occurring only once. The specimen comprised peripheral blood, sampled 28 days after the second AZD1222 dose. Receptors were obtained from an adult who received the AZD1222 COVID-19 vaccine.

This chain joins TRBV28 and TRBJ2-2; the D gene could be TRBD1 or TRBD2 (6 bases each). The V gene's germline CDR1 is MDHEN and CDR2 SYDVKM. V shed 4 bases and J shed 4 bases, with 13 bases lying between them. This CDR3 is built from 15 residues. The CDR3 sequence: CASSSRGRITGELFF. The DNA of the CDR3 is TGTGCCAGCAGTTCCCGGGGGCGGATCACCGGGGAGCTGTTTTTT.

Remarks on this clone: Other DNA sequences from this sample encode an identical CDR3 as well. The rearrangement links TRBV30 to TRBJ1-1; D is unclear. Looked up from germline, CDR1 is GTSNPN and CDR2 is SVGIG (reference sequence). The CDR3 spans 13 residues. Trimming left V 0 bases short and J 3 bases short, with 8 bases between. CDR3 bases: TGTGCCTGGAGTGTAAGGGTCGACACTGAAGCTTTCTTT. This codes for CAWSVRVDTEAFF.

The chain recombines TRBV3-1 (or the pseudogene TRBV3-2) with TRBJ1-6; possible D gene TRBD1, 5 bases. The germline CDR1 and CDR2 sequences are LGHDT and YNNKEL (reference sequence). There are 13 residues in the CDR3. V was trimmed by 11 bases and J by 8 bases, leaving 16 bases between them. The CDR3 is CAAAGDGDSPLHF. In nucleotides, the CDR3 is TGTGCCGCTGCGGGGGACGGGGATTCACCCCTCCACTTT.

The chain is built from TRBV19 and TRBJ1-2, with D perhaps matching TRBD1 (6 bases). This CDR3 comprises 13 residues. V gave up 3 bases and J gave up 4 bases, with 9 bases separating them. Germline assignment: CDR1 LNHDA and CDR2 SQIVND (reference sequence). CDR3 nucleotide sequence: TGTGCCAGTAGTATGACAGGTGGCTATGGCTACACCTTC. Residues: CASSMTGGYGYTF.

A single count supports this clone. This sequence joins TRBV11-2 and TRBJ2-7; D uncertain. This CDR3 region has 14 residues. Germline-derived CDR1 and CDR2 are SGHAT and FQNNGV. Trimming took off 0 bases at V and 0 bases at J, with 6 bases between the two ends. This CDR3 reads CASSLERSSYEQYF. The CDR3 coding sequence is TGTGCCAGCAGCTTAGAGCGGAGCTCCTACGAGCAGTACTTC.

The chain links TRBV5-1 to TRBJ1-1, with 10 bases fitting TRBD1. Germline V gene data show CDR1 as SGHRS and CDR2 as YFSETQ. The CDR3 totals 15 residues. The V and J ends lost 4 bases and 5 bases, in that order; junction bases with no gene match: 8. The CDR3 region has the DNA TGCGCCAGCAGCCCGGGGACAGGGGCCAAAACTGAAGCTTTCTTT. Amino acid sequence: CASSPGTGAKTEAFF.

The chain links TRBV2 to TRBJ1-4, with unresolved D. Between the trimmed V and J ends, which lost 7 bases and 3 bases, there was a span of 12 bases. The length of the CDR3 is 14 residues. Germline CDR1 reads SNHLY; CDR2 reads FYNNEI. CDR3 DNA: TGTGCCAGCACCCGACCGGGTTCTAATGAAAAACTGTTTTTT. Its protein product is CASTRPGSNEKLFF.

V and J are TRBV4-1 and TRBJ1-2; 7 bases align to TRBD1. Germline V gene lookup returns CDR1 MGHRA and CDR2 YSYEKL. The CDR3 contains 14 residues. V lost 0 bases, J lost 4 bases, and 2 bases stayed unmatched. The CDR3 is CASSQEGTVYGYTF. The CDR3 DNA sequence: TGCGCCAGCAGCCAAGAAGGGACAGTCTATGGCTACACCTTC.

The V gene is TRBV1, the J gene TRBJ1-1; the DNA was not compared with TRBD1, the D call given in the table. TRBV1 is noted as a pseudogene. This CDR3 comprises 13 residues. CDR3 residues: CTSSPAGGTEAFF. The CDR3, as DNA: TGCACCAGCAGCCCAGCAGGGGGCACTGAAGCTTTCTTT.

The chain uses TRBV6-5 and TRBJ1-6; 9 positions agree with TRBD1. The germline CDR1 and CDR2 sequences are MNHEY and SVGAGI. The CDR3 covers 16 residues. After removal of 2 bases from V and 9 bases from J, the junction contained 8 bases not matched to a gene. DNA for the CDR3: TGTGCCAGCAGTTACGGGACAGGGTCCGTATCTTCACCCCTCCACTTT. It translates to CASSYGTGSVSSPLHF.

The chain joins TRBV5-6 to TRBJ2-7; D unclear. Germline assignment: CDR1 SGHDT and CDR2 YYEEEE. With 2 bases removed from V and 3 bases from J, the gap between germline ends came to 9 bases. The CDR3 has 13 amino acids. The CDR3 is CASSFFINYEQYF. Written as DNA, the CDR3 is TGTGCCAGCAGCTTTTTCATAAACTACGAGCAGTACTTC.

This chain joins TRBV30 and TRBJ2-7; 7 bases fit TRBD2. CDR3 length equals 13 residues. Trimming at V came to 5 bases and at J to 6 bases, leaving 10 bases not matched to a gene. From germline, CDR1 is GTSNPN and CDR2 SVGIG (reference sequence). The DNA of the CDR3 is TGTGCCTGGGGGCTCGAGACGGGGGGCGAGCAGTACTTC. This codes for CAWGLETGGEQYF. The full variable domain, in which reference TRBV30 and TRBJ2-7 provide the parts outside the CDR3, is SQTIHQWPATLVQPVGSPLSLECTVEGTSNPNLYWYRQAAGRGLQLLFYSVGIGQISSEVPQNLSASRPQDRQFILSSKKLLLSDSGFYLCAWGLETGGEQYFGPGTRLTVT.

This chain joins TRBV7-9 and TRBJ2-1; TRBD1 agrees at 7 bases. V was pared by 5 bases and J by 14 bases, with 6 bases of the junction left unmatched. This CDR3 spans 11 amino acids. Per germline, CDR1 SEHNR and CDR2 FQNEAQ (reference sequence). Here the CDR3 DNA reads TGTGCCAGCAGCCCGGGACAGCTTAAGTTCTTC. It codes for CASSPGQLKFF.

CDR3 in amino acids: CASTWGGRNEQFF. The CDR3, as DNA: TGTGCCAGCACCTGGGGCGGGAGGAATGAGCAGTTCTTC. This chain connects TRBV7-8 to TRBJ2-1, with 8 bases lining up with TRBD2. V was clipped by 7 bases and J by 7 bases; unmatched bases: 6. Germline V CDR1 and CDR2: SGHVS, FQNEAQ. This CDR3 is 13 amino acids long.

This sequence joins TRBV25-1 and TRBJ1-1; D call uncertain. V was trimmed by 3 bases and J by 5 bases, leaving 10 bases between them. Germline CDR1 and CDR2: MGHDK and SYGVNS. This CDR3 has 13 residues. This CDR3 reads CASSDRGYTEAFF. CDR3 nucleotides: TGTGCCAGCAGTGATCGGGGTTATACTGAAGCTTTCTTT.

The chain couples TRBV4-1 to TRBJ1-6, with D perhaps TRBD1 (6 bases). The V gene lost 5 bases and the J gene lost 3 bases, with 11 bases spanning the gap. The CDR3 extends over 15 amino acids. The germline gives CDR1 MGHRA, CDR2 YSYEKL. CDR3 loop: CASSDPGVYNSPLHF. The DNA for the CDR3 is TGCGCCAGCAGCGATCCAGGGGTCTATAATTCACCCCTCCACTTT.

This clone was observed a single time. This chain connects TRBV30 to TRBJ1-5; D is ambiguous. The CDR3 is made up of 16 amino acids. Trimming took off 3 bases at V and 0 bases at J, with 15 bases between the two ends. Germline CDR1 and CDR2: GTSNPN and SVGIG (reference sequence). The CDR3 region has the DNA TGTGCCTGGAGCCCTCCTGGGGTCGTTAGCAATCAGCCCCAGCATTTT. Translated: CAWSPPGVVSNQPQHF.

The gene calls are TRBV30 and TRBJ1-4; D is ambiguous. Per germline, CDR1 GTSNPN and CDR2 SVGIG (reference sequence). V was cut by 1 base and J by 5 bases, with 8 bases left in between. This CDR3 has 13 residues. The CDR3 coding sequence is TGTGCCTGGAGTGGAGTGAACAATGAAAAACTGTTTTTT. The encoded protein is CAWSGVNNEKLFF.

The chain links TRBV5-1 to TRBJ1-1; possible D gene TRBD1, 5 bases. CDR3 size: 15 residues. The V end was cut by 6 bases, the J end by 2 bases, with 17 bases between. CDR1 and CDR2 (germline): SGHRS, YFSETQ. CDR3 DNA sequence: TGCGCCAGCACCCGAACAGTGACAGACAACACTGAAGCTTTCTTT. It translates to CASTRTVTDNTEAFF.

This chain joins TRBV5-8 and TRBJ2-7, with D possibly being TRBD1 or TRBD2 (5 bases each). V lost 4 bases and J lost 3, with 11 bases in between. The CDR3 is made up of 13 amino acids. Per germline, CDR1 SGHTS and CDR2 YDEGEE. The CDR3 loop is CASSRPGRYEQYF. The CDR3 region has the DNA TGTGCCAGCAGCCGGCCGGGACGCTACGAGCAGTACTTC. Combining the CDR3 with reference TRBV5-8 and TRBJ2-7 gives the whole variable domain EAGVTQSPTHLIKTRGQQATLRCSPISGHTSVYWYQQALGLGLQFLLWYDEGEERNRGNFPPRFSGRQFPNYSSELNVNALELEDSALYLCASSRPGRYEQYFGPGTRLTVT.

CDR3 sequence: CASSLLSLWTGNGHEQFF. In DNA form, the CDR3 reads TGTGCCAGCAGTTTACTTTCTCTGTGGACAGGGAATGGCCATGAGCAGTTCTTC. This rearrangement joins TRBV27 to TRBJ2-1, with 8 bases that match TRBD1. The CDR3 totals 18 residues. From germline, CDR1 is MNHEY and CDR2 SMNVEV (reference sequence). Trimming at V came to 2 bases and at J to 8 bases, leaving 17 bases not matched to a gene.

This clone was seen at least ten times. The CDR3: CASSLQQGAYEQYF. The CDR3 DNA reads TGTGCCAGCAGCTTACAACAGGGGGCTTACGAGCAGTACTTC. V gene TRBV11-2 combines with J gene TRBJ2-7; TRBD1 matches at 9 bases. V dropped 2 bases and J dropped 4; count of bases not matched to a gene: 3. The CDR3 sequence is 14 residues long. Germline V gene data show CDR1 as SGHAT and CDR2 as FQNNGV.

The chain joins TRBV6-5 to TRBJ1-2; a possible D gene is TRBD1 (5 bases). The germline V gene encodes CDR1 MNHEY and CDR2 SVGAGI. Trimming shortened V by 4 bases and J by 7 bases, and 13 bases separated the two germline ends. This CDR3 is 13 amino acids long. The CDR3 reads CASSLAGRPGYTF. CDR3 sequence (DNA): TGTGCCAGCAGTTTAGCAGGGAGGCCTGGCTACACCTTC.

This clone has more than one count but fewer than ten. The chain couples TRBV14 to TRBJ2-7, with D possibly being TRBD1 or TRBD2 (6 bases each). Germline-derived CDR1 and CDR2 are SGHDN and FVKESK. The CDR3 is made up of 12 amino acids. V was clipped by 5 bases and J by 3 bases, with 8 bases between them. The chain's CDR3 is CASSRGVYEQYF. The CDR3 DNA is TGTGCCAGCAGCAGGGGGGTCTACGAGCAGTACTTC.

The chain uses TRBV7-2 and TRBJ2-7, with a tentative D call TRBD2 (5 bases). CDR1 SGHTA and CDR2 FQGNSA come from the germline V gene. The CDR3 length is 15 residues. Trimming left V 2 bases short and J 1 base short, with 12 bases between. CDR3 in DNA: TGTGCCAGCAGCTTAAGACCTGGAGGTTCCTACGAGCAGTACTTC. Protein product: CASSLRPGGSYEQYF.

V usage is TRBV6-5 and J usage is TRBJ2-1; 8 bases fit TRBD1. The germline V gene has CDR1 MNHEY and CDR2 SVGAGI. The CDR3 sequence is 15 residues long. The J segment lost 3 bases and the V segment lost 6 bases, leaving 7 bases of the junction unmatched. The CDR3 nucleotides read TGTGCCAGCAGCTTTACAGGGGGAATCTACAATGAGCAGTTCTTC. This encodes CASSFTGGIYNEQFF.

The chain combines TRBV11-2 with TRBJ2-3; 10 bases align to TRBD2. V lost 3 bases, J lost 5 bases, and 11 bases stayed unmatched. CDR3 size: 17 residues. CDR1 and CDR2 (germline): SGHAT, FQNNGV. The CDR3 loop reads CASSFVRAGGQGDTQYF. CDR3 nucleotide sequence: TGTGCCAGCAGCTTCGTACGAGCGGGGGGGCAAGGAGATACGCAGTATTTT.

The genes are TRBV7-9 and TRBJ1-1; D not certain. CDR3 size: 12 residues. The ends were cut back, 5 bases at V and 10 bases at J, with 14 bases in the middle. CDR1 is SEHNR, CDR2 FQNEAQ, per germline (reference sequence). The CDR3 region is CASSVLLLGAFF. CDR3 nucleotide sequence: TGTGCCAGCAGCGTACTATTACTTGGAGCTTTCTTT.

The chain is built from TRBV14 and TRBJ1-2; D is possibly TRBD1 (5 bases). CDR3 length: 13 amino acids. Trimming took 0 bases from V and 5 from J, leaving 7 bases between them. Germline-derived CDR1 and CDR2 are SGHDN and FVKESK. This chain's CDR3 is CASSQDPGYGYTF. In DNA form, the CDR3 reads TGTGCCAGCAGCCAAGATCCAGGGTATGGCTACACCTTC.

This chain uses TRBV25-1 with TRBJ1-5, with 7 bases identical to TRBD1. Germline values: CDR1 MGHDK, CDR2 SYGVNS. There are 14 residues in the CDR3. J was trimmed by 7 bases and V by 4 bases; bases with no gene match: 7. The CDR3 reads CASSGDRVEQPQHF. DNA of the CDR3: TGTGCCAGCAGTGGAGACAGGGTAGAGCAGCCCCAGCATTTT. The full variable domain, its missing parts supplied by reference TRBV25-1 and TRBJ1-5, is EADIYQTPRYLVIGTGKKITLECSQTMGHDKMYWYQQDPGMELHLIHYSYGVNSTEKGDLSSESTVSRIRTEHFPLTLESARPSHTSQYLCASSGDRVEQPQHFGDGTRLSIL.